This T cell receptor (beta chain) was profiled in a study of Graves' ophthalmopathy and Graves' hyperthyroidism. Ten or more counts support this clonotype. Its target is not known. General study results and limits: Most thyroid clonotypes expanded beyond 0.001 frequency were also found in blood.

The stable label applied to hyperthyroidism with no ophthalmopathy within 18 months of follow-up. The CDR3 consists of 14 residues. Germline CDR1 reads PRHDT; CDR2 reads FYEKMQ (reference sequence). The V and J ends lost 5 bases and 4 bases respectively, with 11 bases between them. RNA transcripts were the template, and TCR beta CDR3 regions were amplified from them. After a first-round RT-PCR with HTBI primers, a second-round multiplex PCR was run. TCRdb independently ran MiXCR on the multiplex PCR reads; one entry per CDR3 protein. The top ten hold 6% to 8% of the sample, which has 20,000 to 30,000 distinct CDR3 sequences, nearly 50% seen once.

The TCR comes from an adult woman with stable Graves' hyperthyroidism. Sequencing was performed on peripheral blood. V and J are TRBV13 and TRBJ1-4, with D possibly TRBD1 on 6 matching bases. The CDR3 region has the DNA TGTGCCAGCAGCGCCGGACAGAATAATGAAAAACTGTTTTTT. Translated: CASSAGQNNEKLFF.